The 7 T cell receptor beta chains listed next were all sequenced from one sample in a study of blood T cell repertoires in COVID-19. Method: immunoSEQ multiplex PCR; TCRdb's copy keeps in-frame clones and lacks some. Seen here are roughly 180,000 clones, about 80% observed once, and the top ten hold 14%. Material for sequencing was PBMCs or T cells enriched from blood (not recorded which). These receptors all come from a man aged 60 to 69 who had been exposed to COVID-19.

The V and J genes are TRBV7-2 and TRBJ1-5; 7 nucleotides agree with TRBD1. Germline assignment: CDR1 SGHTA and CDR2 FQGNSA. Trimming removed 5 bases from V and 3 bases from J; junction bases left unmatched: 7. The CDR3 covers 15 residues. The CDR3 nucleotides read TGTGCCAGCAGCAAACTGGGGACAGTCAATCAGCCCCAGCATTTT. It codes for CASSKLGTVNQPQHF.

This clone occurred many times. The chain combines TRBV7-9 with TRBJ2-7; possible D gene TRBD1, 6 bases. Trimming removed 5 bases at V and 11 bases at J, with 25 bases between. The CDR3 length is 15 residues. Germline values: CDR1 SEHNR, CDR2 FQNEAQ (reference sequence). This chain's CDR3 is CASSIYRVRVGQKYF. The CDR3 DNA follows: TGTGCCAGCAGCATTTACAGGGTACGAGTGGGCCAGAAGTACTTC.

In its sample, this clone was seen once. V usage is TRBV19 and J usage is TRBJ1-2, with D possibly TRBD1 on 6 matching bases. Per the germline V gene, CDR1 is LNHDA and CDR2 is SQIVND (reference sequence). V shed 6 bases and J shed 2 bases, with 16 bases lying between them. The CDR3 contains 15 residues. The DNA for the CDR3 is TGTGCCAGTAGCACCACCACAGGGAAGAACTATGGCTACACCTTC. Amino acids: CASSTTTGKNYGYTF. Together with reference TRBV19 and TRBJ1-2, the CDR3 gives the full variable domain: DGGITQSPKYLFRKEGQNVTLSCEQNLNHDAMYWYRQDPGQGLRLIYYSQIVNDFQKGDIAEGYSVSREKKESFPLTVTSAQKNPTAFYLCASSTTTGKNYGYTFGSGTRLTVV.

This rearrangement joins TRBV7-3 to TRBJ2-4, with D maybe TRBD1 (5 bases). The V end lost 2 bases, the J end lost 8 bases, and 7 bases lay between the germline ends. The V gene's germline CDR1 is SGHTA and CDR2 FQGTGA. This CDR3 comprises 12 residues. The CDR3 loop is CASSLVGDIQYF. The CDR3 DNA sequence: TGTGCCAGCAGCTTAGTAGGGGACATTCAGTACTTC.

This clone was picked up a small number of times. Distinct nucleotide sequences in the sample also encode this CDR3. This rearrangement joins TRBV12-3 or TRBV12-4 to TRBJ1-2; TRBD1 aligns across 8 bases. With V trimmed by 4 bases and J by 4 bases, 2 bases remained unmatched. The CDR3 spans 13 residues. The CDR3 DNA follows: TGTGCCAGCAGTTCTACAGGGGGCTATGGCTACACCTTC. Residues: CASSSTGGYGYTF.

The chain carries TRBV19 and TRBJ2-7; maybe TRBD1 (6 bases). Germline loops: CDR1 LNHDA, CDR2 SQIVND (reference sequence). The CDR3 is 16 residues long. Trimming left V 4 bases short and J 5 bases short, with 21 bases between. The CDR3, as DNA: TGTGCCAGTAGTAGCCCCCGGACAGATCCAGGGGACGAGCAGTACTTC. Its translation: CASSSPRTDPGDEQYF.

The gene calls are TRBV24-1 and TRBJ1-4, with 9 bases matching TRBD1. Losses at the gene ends were 3 bases for V and 7 bases for J; bases not matched to a gene: 11. Germline V lookup: CDR1 KGHDR, CDR2 SFDVKD. CDR3 length equals 17 residues. As DNA, the CDR3 is TGTGCCACCAGTGATGGTCGCCATGGGACAGGGCCTGAAAAACTGTTTTTT. Translation gives CATSDGRHGTGPEKLFF.